The rows below give T cell receptor beta chains drawn from one sample of a study of blood T cell repertoires in COVID-19. Sequenced by immunoSEQ multiplex PCR; TCRdb stores in-frame clones only, minus some. The data contain tens of thousands of clones, approximately 90% of them singletons. The sample comprised peripheral blood. The receptors were gathered from an older woman with COVID-19, enrolled during active disease. CDR3s include the opening cysteine and the closing phenylalanine or tryptophan. A D gene is named only where the DNA matches it firmly. Not every row has a clone size; where given, it reads once, few, many or a size class.

cdr3_aa cdr3_nt j_call clone_size v_call d_call
CASIPSRGYTF TGCGCCAGCATTCCGTCCCGGGGCTACACCTTC TRBJ1-2 NA TRBV23-1 NA
CASSPFREDRGHGYTF TGTGCCAGCAGCCCGTTCCGCGAGGACAGGGGGCATGGCTACACCTTC TRBJ1-2 NA TRBV7-2 TRBD1
CASSQDRGKLSNQPQHF TGTGCCAGCTCCCAGGACAGGGGGAAATTAAGCAATCAGCCCCAGCATTTT TRBJ1-5 NA TRBV18 TRBD1
CASSTSGTGYPYGYTF TGTGCCAGCTCAACCTCCGGGACAGGGTACCCCTATGGCTACACCTTC TRBJ1-2 NA TRBV18 TRBD1
CASSVGISQETQYF TGTGCCAGCAGCGTAGGAATCAGCCAAGAGACCCAGTACTTC TRBJ2-5 NA TRBV9 NA
CASSAGTGVEKLFF TGTGCCAGCAGCGCCGGGACAGGGGTAGAAAAACTGTTTTTT TRBJ1-4 NA TRBV2 TRBD1
CASSRTTGSRIAYEQYF TGCGCCAGCAGCCGAACGACAGGGTCAAGAATAGCCTACGAGCAGTACTTC TRBJ2-7 NA TRBV4-1 TRBD1
CASSLVRQPQHF TGTGCCAGCAGCTTAGTTCGTCAGCCCCAGCATTTT TRBJ1-5 NA TRBV7-8 NA
CASSSSREKLFF TGTGCCAGCAGCTCTTCGCGGGAAAAACTGTTTTTT TRBJ1-4 NA TRBV11-2 NA
CAISPSELEEKLFF TGTGCCATCAGCCCCTCGGAACTAGAAGAAAAACTGTTTTTT TRBJ1-4 NA TRBV10-3 NA
CASSQYGNQPQHF TGTGCCAGCAGCCAATACGGTAATCAGCCCCAGCATTTT TRBJ1-5 NA TRBV3-1/TRBV3-2 NA
CASSRDRPANTGELFF TGCGCCAGCAGCCGCGACAGGCCAGCGAACACCGGGGAGCTGTTTTTT TRBJ2-2 NA TRBV5-1 NA
CASRKGYGYTF TGTGCCAGCAGAAAGGGGTATGGCTACACCTTC TRBJ1-2 once TRBV6-5 NA
CATSRDSGLSGNTIYF TGTGCCACCAGCAGAGATTCCGGTTTATCTGGAAACACCATATATTTT TRBJ1-3 once TRBV15 NA
CAILPGTGGGTEAFF TGTGCCATCCTTCCCGGGACAGGGGGAGGGACTGAAGCTTTCTTT TRBJ1-1 once TRBV27 TRBD1
CAWGNLKETQYF TGTGCCTGGGGGAACTTAAAAGAGACCCAGTACTTC TRBJ2-5 NA TRBV30 NA
CPSQTRAYEQYF TGTCCCTCCCAGACCCGGGCCTACGAGCAGTACTTC TRBJ2-7 NA TRBV5-4 NA
CASNGDRGSTDTQYF TGTGCCAGCAACGGAGACAGGGGGAGCACAGATACGCAGTATTTT TRBJ2-3 NA TRBV7-9 TRBD1
CASSQLTGIGNTIYF TGTGCCAGCAGCCAATTGACAGGGATCGGAAACACCATATATTTT TRBJ1-3 few TRBV4-2 TRBD1
CASSPRFGYQETQYF TGTGCCAGCAGCCCCCGCTTCGGGTATCAAGAGACCCAGTACTTC TRBJ2-5 NA TRBV11-2 NA
CASSERGVGEKLFF TGTGCCAGCAGCGAAAGGGGTGTGGGTGAAAAACTGTTTTTT TRBJ1-4 once TRBV28 NA
CASGQGGAKNIQYF TGTGCCAGTGGACAGGGTGGGGCCAAAAACATTCAGTACTTC TRBJ2-4 few TRBV9 TRBD1
CASSYTLAGKSDTQYF TGTGCCAGCAGTTACACCCTAGCGGGGAAGTCAGATACGCAGTATTTT TRBJ2-3 NA TRBV6-6 TRBD2
CASSLEAGRTEAFF TGTGCCAGCAGCTTAGAGGCAGGGAGGACTGAAGCTTTCTTT TRBJ1-1 NA TRBV7-9 NA
CASSLRTVQGLAGGHEQFF TGTGCCAGCAGCTTACGGACAGTTCAGGGGCTAGCGGGGGGCCATGAGCAGTTCTTC TRBJ2-1 NA TRBV7-9 TRBD2
CASSQHRKDRYNGYTF TGCGCCAGCAGCCAGCACCGTAAGGACAGGTACAATGGCTACACCTTC TRBJ1-2 NA TRBV4-1 TRBD1
CASSPRQSPNSGNTIYF TGTGCCAGCAGCCCCCGACAGTCGCCCAACTCTGGAAACACCATATATTTT TRBJ1-3 once TRBV7-2 NA
CASRRGGVGSNQPQHF TGTGCCAGCCGAAGGGGAGGGGTAGGAAGCAATCAGCCCCAGCATTTT TRBJ1-5 NA TRBV7-2 NA
CASSFGGLHYGYTF TGTGCCAGCAGTTTTGGGGGACTTCACTATGGCTACACCTTC TRBJ1-2 once TRBV28 NA
CASSLLDRENTEAFF TGTGCCAGCAGCCTCCTGGACAGGGAGAACACTGAAGCTTTCTTT TRBJ1-1 NA TRBV7-8 TRBD1
CASSSGYRAFEGYTF TGTGCCAGCAGCTCTGGGTACAGGGCCTTTGAGGGCTACACCTTC TRBJ1-2 NA TRBV7-3 NA
CASSISGPYEQYF TGTGCCAGTAGTATTTCCGGTCCCTACGAGCAGTACTTC TRBJ2-7 NA TRBV19 NA
CASRRQGVHNEKLFF TGTGCCAGTAGACGGCAGGGGGTTCATAATGAAAAACTGTTTTTT TRBJ1-4 NA TRBV19 TRBD1
CASSLAGITEAFF TGCGCCAGCAGCTTGGCAGGGATCACTGAAGCTTTCTTT TRBJ1-1 once TRBV5-1 NA
CASVPGRGYGELFF TGTGCCAGCGTTCCTGGCAGGGGATACGGGGAGCTGTTTTTT TRBJ2-2 NA TRBV6-5 NA
CASSFMQGYEAFF TGCGCCAGCAGCTTCATGCAGGGTTATGAAGCTTTCTTT TRBJ1-1 NA TRBV5-1 NA